Listed here is a single T cell receptor (beta chain). The target antigen is unknown. This CDR3 spans 15 amino acids. The ends were cut back, 4 bases at V and 5 bases at J, with 17 bases in the middle. Germline-derived CDR1 and CDR2 are LGHDT and YNNKEL (reference sequence). The data are from a study of T-cell memory formation after mild COVID-19. Findings and limits, study-wide: Several responding clones turned up in pre-infection memory, indicating that cross-reactive memory may have taken part.

TCRdb independently ran MiXCR on the 5' RACE reads; one entry per CDR3 protein. The table shows 400,000 to 500,000 distinct CDR3 sequences, with around 20% occurring only once. The chain uses TRBV3-1 and TRBJ1-1; D is uncertain. The sequence came from an adult woman who had mild COVID-19 (a few samples of this study predate the infection). Cell type and time point are not known. Sequenced: PBMCs or a T cell subset sorted from them (not recorded which). For the CDR3, the DNA is TGTGCCAGCAGCCCCCCCCGGGGAATAGGGACTGAAGCTTTCTTT. It codes for CASSPPRGIGTEAFF.